Listed below are T cell receptor beta chains from one sample, sequenced in a study of cytomegalovirus exposure and HLA in healthy donors. Measured with immunoSEQ multiplex PCR; TCRdb has only the in-frame clones, and not every one. The table has about 200,000 clones, approximately 80% seen once; the top ten hold 1.5% to 2%. Sequencing used PBMCs. These receptors were taken from a man over 45 in good health and CMV-seronegative. Each CDR3 is given with its conserved first and last residue. A D gene is named only where the DNA matches it firmly. Clone size is not always given. Where it is, it says once, few, many or a class for expanded clones.

>TRBV27|-|TRBD1|TRBJ2-7
CASSPRTGPYEQYF
TGTGCCAGCAGTCCAAGGACAGGACCTTACGAGCAGTACTTC
>TRBV5-1|-|TRBD1|TRBJ1-1
CASSFVDRGNTEAFF
TGCGCCAGCAGCTTTGTGGACAGGGGAAATACTGAAGCTTTCTTT
>TRBV5-1|-|TRBD2|TRBJ2-5
CASSLARLAGDETQYF
TGCGCCAGCAGCTTGGCGAGGCTAGCGGGAGATGAGACCCAGTACTTC
>TRBV7-9|once|-|TRBJ1-2
CASSLDSTYGYTF
TGTGCCAGCAGCTTAGATAGCACCTATGGCTACACCTTC
>TRBV6-5|-|-|TRBJ2-7
CATQRFGLAYEQYF
TGTGCCACCCAGCGGTTTGGGTTGGCCTACGAGCAGTACTTC
>TRBV6-5|once|-|TRBJ1-5
CASSYSFQANQPQHF
TGTGCCAGCAGTTACTCGTTCCAAGCGAATCAGCCCCAGCATTTT
>TRBV6-1|few|-|TRBJ2-1
CASSKRDNREQFF
TGTGCCAGCAGCAAACGGGACAATCGTGAGCAGTTCTTC
>TRBV27|-|TRBD1|TRBJ2-3
CASNPGQGRVGVSTDTQYF
TGTGCCAGCAATCCGGGACAGGGGAGGGTCGGCGTAAGCACAGATACGCAGTATTTT
>TRBV28|-|TRBD1|TRBJ2-3
CASSYRQGTDTQYF
TGTGCCAGCAGTTATAGACAGGGGACAGATACGCAGTATTTT
>TRBV9|few|TRBD2|TRBJ2-2
CASSAAEREYTGELFF
TGTGCCAGCAGCGCCGCTGAGCGGGAGTACACCGGGGAGCTGTTTTTT
>TRBV9|-|TRBD1|TRBJ2-1
CASSVNTGGKGYNEQFF
TGTGCCAGCAGCGTTAATACAGGGGGTAAAGGGTACAATGAGCAGTTCTTC
>TRBV5-1|-|TRBD2|TRBJ2-1
CASSLIPASGTYNEQFF
TGCGCCAGCAGCTTGATCCCCGCTAGCGGAACCTACAATGAGCAGTTCTTC
>TRBV7-6|once|-|TRBJ2-3
CASSQPPPLDGDTQYF
TGTGCCAGCAGCCAACCCCCGCCCCTAGACGGTGATACGCAGTATTTT